Reported below is one T cell receptor beta chain. This specimen comes from a study of blood T cell repertoires in COVID-19. Study information: The analysed material was cDNA or gDNA that came from T cells, B-cell-depleted T cells, or PBMCs.

Original processing methods: How many nucleated cells were present was estimated from reference gene primer amplification. The table came from immunoSEQ multiplex PCR; TCRdb's copy has only in-frame clones and leaves some out. V and J calls and clone size are copied from that table; D and trimming were computed from the DNA. The sample yields 150,000 or so clones, about 79% seen once. Sequencing was done on a sample of peripheral blood. The clonotype was recovered from a woman of 80 years or more with acute or convalescent COVID-19.

The CDR3 DNA is TGTGCCAGCAGTTACCTGACCGGGACAGGGAATGAAAAACTGTTTTTT. Its translation is CASSYLTGTGNEKLFF. The chain recombines TRBV6-2 or TRBV6-3 with TRBJ1-4; 9 bases fit TRBD1. The CDR3 length is 16 residues. Germline CDR1 and CDR2: MNHEY and SVGEGT. V lost 2 bases to trimming and J lost 5 bases; unmatched junction nucleotides: 6.